This T cell receptor beta chain was obtained from a study of shared clonotypes between healthy human individuals. The CDR3 is made up of 15 amino acids. With 4 bases clipped from V and 5 bases from J, the junction kept 5 bases outside the gene matches. Germline V gene sequence: CDR1 MGHRA, CDR2 YSYEKL. Regarding this clone: The antigen is not known.

Assay used: immunoSEQ multiplex PCR; TCRdb lists only in-frame clones, some missing. This repertoire shows about 95,000 clones, around 67% found once; its top ten account for about 48%. Regarding the study as a whole: How much donors shared clonotypes was expected to be affected by sequencing depth. Clonotypes shared by all four sorted-subset donors had higher generation probabilities than non-shared clonotypes.

All donors qualified as healthy HIV-negative adults and had experienced no recent acute infections or vaccinations. CD8 memory comprised CD45RO+ plus CCR7-negative CD45RA+ TemRA cells. The rearrangement links TRBV4-1 to TRBJ2-2, with 9 bases that match TRBD2. The sequencing sample was made of memory CD8+ T cells sorted from blood. As to subset: CD45RO+ cells pooled with CCR7-negative TemRA cells. This clonotype was sampled from a man under 40 in good health. CDR3 protein: CASSPGTSLTGELFF. Here the CDR3 DNA reads TGCGCCAGCAGCCCCGGGACTAGCCTTACCGGGGAGCTGTTTTTT.